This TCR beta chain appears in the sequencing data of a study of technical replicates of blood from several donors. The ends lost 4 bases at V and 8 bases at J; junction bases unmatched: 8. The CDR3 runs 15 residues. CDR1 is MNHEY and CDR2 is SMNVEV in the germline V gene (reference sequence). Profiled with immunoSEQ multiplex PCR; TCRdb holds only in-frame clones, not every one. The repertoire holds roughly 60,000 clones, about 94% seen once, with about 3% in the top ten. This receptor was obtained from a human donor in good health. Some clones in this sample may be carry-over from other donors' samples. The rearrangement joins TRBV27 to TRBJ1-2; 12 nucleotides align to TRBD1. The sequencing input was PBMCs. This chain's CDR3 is CASSSPGQGARGYTF. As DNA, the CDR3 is TGTGCCAGCAGTTCGCCGGGACAGGGGGCGCGAGGCTACACCTTC.